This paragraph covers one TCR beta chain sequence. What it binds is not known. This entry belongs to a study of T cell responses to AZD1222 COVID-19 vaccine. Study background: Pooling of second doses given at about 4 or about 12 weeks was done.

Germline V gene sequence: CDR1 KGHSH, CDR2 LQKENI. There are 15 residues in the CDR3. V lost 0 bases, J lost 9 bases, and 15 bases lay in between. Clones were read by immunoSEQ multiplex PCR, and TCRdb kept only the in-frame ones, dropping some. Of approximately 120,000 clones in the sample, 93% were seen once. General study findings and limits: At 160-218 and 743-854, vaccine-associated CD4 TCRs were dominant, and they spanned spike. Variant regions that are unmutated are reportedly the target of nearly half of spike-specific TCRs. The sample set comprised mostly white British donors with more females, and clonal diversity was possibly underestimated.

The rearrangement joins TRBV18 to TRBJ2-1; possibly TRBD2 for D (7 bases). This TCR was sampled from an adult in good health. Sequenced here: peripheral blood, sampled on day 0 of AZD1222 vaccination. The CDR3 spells CASSPPIGGAGEQFF. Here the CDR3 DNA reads TGTGCCAGCTCACCACCAATTGGGGGGGCCGGTGAGCAGTTCTTC.